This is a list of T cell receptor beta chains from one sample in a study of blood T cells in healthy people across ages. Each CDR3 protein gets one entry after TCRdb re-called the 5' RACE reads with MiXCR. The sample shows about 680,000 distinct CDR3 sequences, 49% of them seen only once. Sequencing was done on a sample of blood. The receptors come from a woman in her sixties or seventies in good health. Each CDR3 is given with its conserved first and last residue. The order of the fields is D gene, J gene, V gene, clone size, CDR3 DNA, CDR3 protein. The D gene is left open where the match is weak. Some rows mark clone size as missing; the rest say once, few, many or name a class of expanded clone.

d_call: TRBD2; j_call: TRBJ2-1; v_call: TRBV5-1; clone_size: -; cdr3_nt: TGCGCCAGCAGCGTTTTTAGCGGGAGCTCCTACAATGAGCAGTTCTTC; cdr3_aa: CASSVFSGSSYNEQFF
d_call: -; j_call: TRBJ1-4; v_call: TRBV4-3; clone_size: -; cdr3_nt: TGCGCCAGCAGCCAAGGAGCAGGGGACGATGAAAAACTGTTTTTT; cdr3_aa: CASSQGAGDDEKLFF
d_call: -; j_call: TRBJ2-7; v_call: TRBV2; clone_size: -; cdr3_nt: TGTGCCAGCACGCTGGAGGAATACGAGCAGTACTTC; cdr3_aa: CASTLEEYEQYF
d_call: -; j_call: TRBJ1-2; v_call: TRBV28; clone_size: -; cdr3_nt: TGTGCCATCGGGACATTGTCTTACTATGGCTACACCTTC; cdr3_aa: CAIGTLSYYGYTF
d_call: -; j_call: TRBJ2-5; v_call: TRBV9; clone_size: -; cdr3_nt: TGTGCCAGCAGCGTAGCCGGGTACCAAGAGACCCAGTACTTC; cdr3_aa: CASSVAGYQETQYF
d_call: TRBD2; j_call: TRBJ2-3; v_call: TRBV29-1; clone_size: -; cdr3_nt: TGCGGCGTTGATCGGTCACATACTAGCGGGAGGGCGGGAACAGATACGCAGTATTTT; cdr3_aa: CGVDRSHTSGRAGTDTQYF
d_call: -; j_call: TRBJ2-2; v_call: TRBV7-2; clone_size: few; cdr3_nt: TGTGCCAGCAGTCCACAGTTAAACACCGGGGAGCTGTTTTTT; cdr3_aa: CASSPQLNTGELFF
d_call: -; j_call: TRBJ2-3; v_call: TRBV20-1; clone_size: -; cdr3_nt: TGCAGTGCTAGAGGGGACAGCACAGATACGCAGTATTTT; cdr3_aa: CSARGDSTDTQYF
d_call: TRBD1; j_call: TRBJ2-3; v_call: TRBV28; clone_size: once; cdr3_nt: TGTGCCAGCAGTTCGCCGGGACAGGGAAGGCACCTCACAGATACGCAGTATTTT; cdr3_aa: CASSSPGQGRHLTDTQYF
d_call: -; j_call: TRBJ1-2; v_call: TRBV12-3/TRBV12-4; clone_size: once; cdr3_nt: TGTGCCAGCAGTTTTGGCGCCAAGAACGTCGCCCACACCTTC; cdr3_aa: CASSFGAKNVAHTF
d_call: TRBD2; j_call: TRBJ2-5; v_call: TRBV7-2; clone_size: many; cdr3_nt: TGTGCCAGCAGGCACTTCGCTAGCGGGTTCCAAGAGACCCAGTACTTC; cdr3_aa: CASRHFASGFQETQYF
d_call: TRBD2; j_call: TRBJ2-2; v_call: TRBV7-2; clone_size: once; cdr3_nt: TGTGCCAGCAGCTTACAGCGGGGGATGAACACCGGGGAGCTGTTTTTT; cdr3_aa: CASSLQRGMNTGELFF
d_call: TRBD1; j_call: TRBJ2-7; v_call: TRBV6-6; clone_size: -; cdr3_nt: TGTGCCAGCAGTTCCGGGACAGGGGGCAAGTACGAGCAGTACTTC; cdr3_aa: CASSSGTGGKYEQYF
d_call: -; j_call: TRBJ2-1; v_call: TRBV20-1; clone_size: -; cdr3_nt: TGCAGTGCCACAACGGGAAGCTCCTACAATGAGCAGTTCTTC; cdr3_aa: CSATTGSSYNEQFF
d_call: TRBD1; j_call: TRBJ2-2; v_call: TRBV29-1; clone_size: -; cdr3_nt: TGCAGCGCACGGACAGGTGCGAACACCGGGGAGCTGTTTTTT; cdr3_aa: CSARTGANTGELFF
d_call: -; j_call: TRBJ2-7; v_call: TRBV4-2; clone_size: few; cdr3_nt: TGTGCCAGCAGCCAAGGGAGGGGGACCAACTACGAGCAGTACTTC; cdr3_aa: CASSQGRGTNYEQYF
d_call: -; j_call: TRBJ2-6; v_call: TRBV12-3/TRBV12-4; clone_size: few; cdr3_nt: TGTGCCAGCAGCCCGGGGGTTACTGGGGCCAACGTCCTGACTTTC; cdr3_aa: CASSPGVTGANVLTF
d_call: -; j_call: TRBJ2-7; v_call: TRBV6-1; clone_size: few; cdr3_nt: TGTGCCAGCAGTGTCGATCGTTTGGGACCTCGCGAGCAGTACTTC; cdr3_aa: CASSVDRLGPREQYF
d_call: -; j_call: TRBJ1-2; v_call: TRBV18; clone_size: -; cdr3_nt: TGTGCCAGCTCACCGCAGGTGGAGGGCTACACCTTC; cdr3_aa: CASSPQVEGYTF
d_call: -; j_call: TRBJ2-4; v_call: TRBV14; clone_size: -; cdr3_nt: TGTGCCAGCAGCCCTGTGGGGGGTTTAGCCAAAAACATTCAGTACTTC; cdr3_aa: CASSPVGGLAKNIQYF
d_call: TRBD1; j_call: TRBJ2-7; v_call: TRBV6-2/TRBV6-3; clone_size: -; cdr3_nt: TGTGCCAGCAGATCTGGGACAGTCACCTGCGAGCAGTACTTC; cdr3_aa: CASRSGTVTCEQYF
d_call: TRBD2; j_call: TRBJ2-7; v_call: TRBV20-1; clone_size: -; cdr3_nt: TGCAGTGGTACTGGACTAGCGGTTAGCTCCTACAATGAGCAGTACTTC; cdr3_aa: CSGTGLAVSSYNEQYF
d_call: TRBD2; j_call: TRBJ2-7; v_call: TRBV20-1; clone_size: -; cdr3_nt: TGCAGTGCTAGAGTAAGGACTAGCGAATACGAGCAGTACTTC; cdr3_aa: CSARVRTSEYEQYF
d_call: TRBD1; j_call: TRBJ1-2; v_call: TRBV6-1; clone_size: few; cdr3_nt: TGTGCCAGCAGGACCACAGGGGAGGTGGGCAACTATGGCTACACCTTC; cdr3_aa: CASRTTGEVGNYGYTF
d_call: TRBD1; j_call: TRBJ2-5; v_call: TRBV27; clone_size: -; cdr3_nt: TGTGCCAGCAGTTTGACAGGGGGGGTCTGGCAAGAGACCCAGTACTTC; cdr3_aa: CASSLTGGVWQETQYF
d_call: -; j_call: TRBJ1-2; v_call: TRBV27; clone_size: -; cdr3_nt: TGTGCCAGCAACCGGGCGGGGGGCGGTGGCTACACCTTC; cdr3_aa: CASNRAGGGGYTF
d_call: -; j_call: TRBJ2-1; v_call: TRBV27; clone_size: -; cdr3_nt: TGTGCCAGCAGGGACATCCCTGCCCGGGCTTTGTACAATGAGCAGTTCTTC; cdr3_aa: CASRDIPARALYNEQFF
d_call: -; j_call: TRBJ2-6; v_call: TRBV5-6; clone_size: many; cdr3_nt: TGTGCCAGCAGCTTGGATCCTTCTGGGGCCAACGTCCTGACTTTC; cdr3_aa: CASSLDPSGANVLTF
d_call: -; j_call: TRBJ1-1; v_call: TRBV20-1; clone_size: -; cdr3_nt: TGCAGTGCTTCCTACGGTGAAGCTTTCTTT; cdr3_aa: CSASYGEAFF
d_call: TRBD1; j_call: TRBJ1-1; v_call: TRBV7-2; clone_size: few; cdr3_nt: TGTGCCAGCAGCCAGGGGACAGGGCGTGAAGCTTTCTTT; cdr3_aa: CASSQGTGREAFF
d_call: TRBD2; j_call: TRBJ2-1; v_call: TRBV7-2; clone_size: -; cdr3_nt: TGTGCCAGCAGCTTCAAGCGGGAGGGCCGGGGTTCCTACAATGAGCAGTTCTTC; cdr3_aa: CASSFKREGRGSYNEQFF
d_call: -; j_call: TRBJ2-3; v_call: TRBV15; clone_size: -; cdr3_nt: TGTGCCACCAGAGTGGGAGGCACAGATACGCAGTATTTT; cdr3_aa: CATRVGGTDTQYF
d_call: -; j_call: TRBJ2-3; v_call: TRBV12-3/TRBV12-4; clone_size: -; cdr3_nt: TGTGCCAGCAGCTACGGGGTCCTAGGCACAGATACGCAGTATTTT; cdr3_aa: CASSYGVLGTDTQYF
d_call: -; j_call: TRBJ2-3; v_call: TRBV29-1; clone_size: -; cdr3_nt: TGCAGCGTTGCTGGGGCCGCCGTTGGAGATACGCAGTATTTT; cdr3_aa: CSVAGAAVGDTQYF
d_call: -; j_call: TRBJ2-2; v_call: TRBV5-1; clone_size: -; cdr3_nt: TGCGCCAGCCGCCTCTCAATGAACACCGGGGAGCTGTTTTTT; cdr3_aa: CASRLSMNTGELFF
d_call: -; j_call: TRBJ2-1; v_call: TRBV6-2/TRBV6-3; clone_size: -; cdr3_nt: TGTGCCAGCAGTTACGGCGGAGCCTACAATGAGCAGTTCTTC; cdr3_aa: CASSYGGAYNEQFF
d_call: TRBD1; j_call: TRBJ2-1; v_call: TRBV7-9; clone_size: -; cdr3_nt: TGTGCCAGCAGCAATACAGGGGGCCGCGCTAATGAGCAGTTCTTC; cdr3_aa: CASSNTGGRANEQFF
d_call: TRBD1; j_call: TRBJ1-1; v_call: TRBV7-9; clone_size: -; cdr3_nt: TGTGCCAGCAGCGAGGGACAGGGGGCGAACACTGAAGCTTTCTTT; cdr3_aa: CASSEGQGANTEAFF
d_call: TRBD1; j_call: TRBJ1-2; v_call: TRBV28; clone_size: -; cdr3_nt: TGTGCCAGCAATCCCTGGCATCCCGGACAGGCGAGGAGTGGCTACACCTTC; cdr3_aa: CASNPWHPGQARSGYTF
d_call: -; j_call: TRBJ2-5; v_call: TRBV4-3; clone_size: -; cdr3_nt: TGCGCCAGCAGCCAAGGGGTGGTGAACGTTCAGACCCAGTACTTC; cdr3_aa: CASSQGVVNVQTQYF
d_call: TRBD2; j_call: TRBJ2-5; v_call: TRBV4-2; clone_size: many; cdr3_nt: TGTGCCAGCAGCCAAGAGGGGGTAGCGGGAACAGAGACCCAGTACTTC; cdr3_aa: CASSQEGVAGTETQYF
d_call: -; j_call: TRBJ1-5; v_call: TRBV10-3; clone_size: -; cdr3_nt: TGTGCCATCAGTGAAAGGGCAGGGGATAGCAATCAGCCCCAGCATTTT; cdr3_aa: CAISERAGDSNQPQHF
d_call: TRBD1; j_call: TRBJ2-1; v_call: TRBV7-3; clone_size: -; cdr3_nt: TGTGCCAGCAGCACCCGGGGGACAGGGGTTTACAATGAGCAGTTCTTC; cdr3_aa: CASSTRGTGVYNEQFF
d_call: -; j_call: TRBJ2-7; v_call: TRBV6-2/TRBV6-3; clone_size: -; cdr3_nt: TGTGCCAGCAGTCAGACGGGGAGAACCTACGAGCAGTACTTC; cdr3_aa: CASSQTGRTYEQYF
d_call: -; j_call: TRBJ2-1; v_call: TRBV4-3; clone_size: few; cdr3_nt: TGCGCCAGCAGCCTACACGCGGCAGACAATGAGCAGTTCTTC; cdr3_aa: CASSLHAADNEQFF
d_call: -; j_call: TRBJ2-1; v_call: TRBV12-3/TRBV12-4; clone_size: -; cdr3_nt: TGTGCCAGCAGTCCTGAAGAAATTAGCAGTAACAATGAGCAGTTCTTC; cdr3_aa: CASSPEEISSNNEQFF
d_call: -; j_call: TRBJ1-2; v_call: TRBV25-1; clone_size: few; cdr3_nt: TGTGCCAGCAGTGCCCCCCTCTCGGCAGGCTATTATGGCTACACCTTC; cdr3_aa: CASSAPLSAGYYGYTF
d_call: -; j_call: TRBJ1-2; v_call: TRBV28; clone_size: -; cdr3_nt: TGTGCCAGCAGTTTTTGGGGAACGGGATCTAACTATGGCTACACCTTC; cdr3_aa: CASSFWGTGSNYGYTF
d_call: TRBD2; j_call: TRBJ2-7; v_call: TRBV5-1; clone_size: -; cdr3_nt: TGCGCCAGCCGCCCGGGGGGGTCCTACGAGCAGTACTTC; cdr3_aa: CASRPGGSYEQYF
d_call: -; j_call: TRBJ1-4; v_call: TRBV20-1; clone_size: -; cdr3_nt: TGCAGTGCTAGAGTTGAGTCTTTAGGGGGGAAACTGTTTTTT; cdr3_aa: CSARVESLGGKLFF
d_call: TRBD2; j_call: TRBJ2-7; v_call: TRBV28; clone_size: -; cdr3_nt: TGTGCCAGTTCCGGCGGGAGCAAATACGAGCAGTACTTC; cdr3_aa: CASSGGSKYEQYF
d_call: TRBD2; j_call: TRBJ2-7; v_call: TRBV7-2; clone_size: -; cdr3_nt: TGTGCCAGCAGCTTCTCTAGCGGGAGTCGCTACGAGCAGTACTTC; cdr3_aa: CASSFSSGSRYEQYF
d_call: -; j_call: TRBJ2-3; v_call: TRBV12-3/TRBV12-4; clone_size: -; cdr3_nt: TGTGCCAGCAGTTTAGATACTAGCACAGATACGCAGTATTTT; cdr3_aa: CASSLDTSTDTQYF
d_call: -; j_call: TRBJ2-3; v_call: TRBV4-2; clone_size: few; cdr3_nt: TGTGCCAGCAGCCAAAGCAGTGGGGCAGATACGCAGTATTTT; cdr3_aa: CASSQSSGADTQYF
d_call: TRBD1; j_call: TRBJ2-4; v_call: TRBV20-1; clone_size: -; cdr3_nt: TGCAGTGCTAGGTCAATAGAGGGGGCCGGCATTCAGTACTTC; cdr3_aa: CSARSIEGAGIQYF
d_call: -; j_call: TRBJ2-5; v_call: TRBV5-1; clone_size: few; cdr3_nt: TGCGCCAGCAGCCAGACCCAAGAGACCCAGTACTTC; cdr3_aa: CASSQTQETQYF
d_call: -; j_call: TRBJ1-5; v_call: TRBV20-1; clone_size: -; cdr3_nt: TGCAGTGCTGGCACCAGGAGGAACCAGCCCCAGCATTTT; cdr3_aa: CSAGTRRNQPQHF
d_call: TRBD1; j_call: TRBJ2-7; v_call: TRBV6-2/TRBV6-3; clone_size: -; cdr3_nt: TGTGCCAGCAGTTATACAGGGACAGCCGCCTACGAGCAGTACTTC; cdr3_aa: CASSYTGTAAYEQYF
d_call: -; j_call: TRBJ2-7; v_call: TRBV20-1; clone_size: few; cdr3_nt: TGCAGTGCTAGCGGTGTAGGGGGAGGGACCTACGAGCAGTACTTC; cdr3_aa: CSASGVGGGTYEQYF